This T cell receptor (beta chain) was sequenced during a study of shared clonotypes between healthy human individuals. Concerning this clone: The same CDR3 arises from other DNA sequences in this sample as well.

Some clones are missing from TCRdb's copy, which holds only in-frame ones; the method was immunoSEQ multiplex PCR. The sample has around 2,000,000 clones; 85% to 95% are singletons. This clonotype was obtained from a man younger than 35 in good health. The specimen was naive CD4+ T cells sorted from blood. Subset specified: CD45RA+ positively selected.

Here the CDR3 DNA reads TGTGCCATCAGTGAGGGACCCCGGAACACTGAAGCTTTCTTT. Translating it yields CAISEGPRNTEAFF. V gene TRBV10-3 combines with J gene TRBJ1-1; D unresolved. Germline CDR1 ENHRY, CDR2 SYGVKD. V lost 2 bases and J 1 base, leaving 8 bases between the germline ends. This CDR3 is built from 14 residues.